The present TCR beta chain was sequenced within a study of shared clonotypes between healthy human individuals. Sequenced by immunoSEQ multiplex PCR; TCRdb stores in-frame clones only, minus some. The profile shows about half a million clones, approximately 81% of them singletons. Germline lookup yields CDR1 SGHRS and CDR2 YFSETQ. The CDR3 consists of 15 residues. A note on this clone: The germline gene is not matched at one end of the junction; a read error may be the cause.

The receptor was isolated from a woman aged 35 to 49 in good health. Some clones in this sample may be carry-over from other donors' samples. The chain combines TRBV5-1 with TRBJ1-1; 10 nucleotides match TRBD1. Input material: PBMCs. The CDR3 DNA is TGCGCCAGCAACTTGGGACAGGGGACAAACACTGAAGCTTTCTTT. Amino acids: CASNLGQGTNTEAFF.